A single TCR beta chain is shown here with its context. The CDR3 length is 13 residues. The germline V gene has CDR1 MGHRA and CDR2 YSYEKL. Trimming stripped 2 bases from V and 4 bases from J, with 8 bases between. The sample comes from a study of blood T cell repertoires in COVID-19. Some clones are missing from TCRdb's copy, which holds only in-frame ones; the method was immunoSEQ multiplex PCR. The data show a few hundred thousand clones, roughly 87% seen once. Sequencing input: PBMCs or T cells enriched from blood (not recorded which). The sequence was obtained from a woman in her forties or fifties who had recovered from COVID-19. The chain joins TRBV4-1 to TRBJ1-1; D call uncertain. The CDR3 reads CASSQLSSTEAFF. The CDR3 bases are TGCGCCAGCAGCCAACTAAGTAGCACTGAAGCTTTCTTT.